This T cell receptor beta chain was captured by sequencing in a study of T cells in Graves' hyperthyroidism and ophthalmopathy. The table lists this clonotype with many counts. The germline CDR1 and CDR2 sequences are SGHAT and FQNNGV. Deletions cut 4 bases from V and 2 bases from J, with 11 bases between. This CDR3 region has 14 residues. The CDR3 regions of TCR beta were amplified from RNA transcripts. With the HTBI primer set, the TCR CDR3 went through a first round of RT-PCR. TCRdb fed the multiplex PCR reads into MiXCR, producing one record per CDR3 protein. The profile shows 600,000 to 750,000 distinct CDR3 sequences, roughly 17% of them singletons. Based on clinical symptoms, serum thyroxine and TRAb, thyroid ultrasound and orbital computed tomography, diagnoses were reached.

The sequencing sample was made of blood. The TCR sequence derives from a man in his forties or fifties with Graves' hyperthyroidism. V gene TRBV11-2 combines with J gene TRBJ2-5; D possibly corresponds to TRBD1 (8 bases). Here the CDR3 DNA reads TGTGCCAGCAGCTCACAGGGGGGGCAAGAGACCCAGTACTTC. As protein: CASSSQGGQETQYF.